These 21 T cell receptor beta chains originate from one sample sequenced in a study of blood T cell repertoires in COVID-19. TCRdb's copy holds only in-frame clones and misses some; the assay was immunoSEQ multiplex PCR. The sample records 160,000 or so clones, roughly 82% being singletons. Sequenced material: peripheral blood. These receptors were collected from an older woman with acute or convalescent COVID-19.

This rearrangement joins TRBV24-1 to TRBJ2-5; 9 bases align to TRBD2. Germline V gives CDR1 KGHDR, CDR2 SFDVKD. The V segment lost 4 bases and the J segment 5 bases; nucleotides outside the gene matches: 7. The CDR3 sequence is 15 residues long. The CDR3 DNA sequence: TGTGCCACCAGTGACAGGCGGGGGGGAGGCGAGACCCAGTACTTC. It codes for CATSDRRGGGETQYF.

The chain joins TRBV9 to TRBJ2-7; 16 nucleotides match TRBD2. The trim removed 4 bases at V and 5 bases at J, leaving 9 bases unmatched. Germline CDR1 and CDR2: SGDLS and YYNGEE. This CDR3 contains 17 residues. This CDR3 is CASSPGLAGGYNHEQYF. The CDR3 nucleotides are TGTGCCAGCAGCCCGGGACTAGCGGGAGGGTATAACCACGAGCAGTACTTC.

The chain has TRBV4-2 and TRBJ2-7; D is unresolved. V lost 1 base, J lost 2 bases, and 9 bases lay in between. Germline V gives CDR1 LGHNA, CDR2 YNFKEQ. The CDR3 is made up of 14 amino acids. CDR3 sequence: CASSQGPGTYEQYF. Written as DNA, the CDR3 is TGTGCCAGCAGCCAAGGACCGGGTACCTACGAGCAGTACTTC.

The chain carries TRBV28 and TRBJ2-5, with 9 nucleotides matching TRBD2. The germline V gene has CDR1 MDHEN and CDR2 SYDVKM. The CDR3 runs 15 residues. J lost 4 bases, V lost 2 bases, and 5 bases had no gene match. In DNA, the CDR3 is TGTGCCAGCAGTTTACTCGCGGGAGGGGTAGAGACCCAGTACTTC. Encoded protein: CASSLLAGGVETQYF. Supplemented by reference TRBV28 and TRBJ2-5, the full variable domain reads DVKVTQSSRYLVKRTGEKVFLECVQDMDHENMFWYRQDPGLGLRLIYFSYDVKMKEKGDIPEGYSVSREKKERFSLILESASTNQTSMYLCASSLLAGGVETQYFGPGTRLLVL.

The V and J genes are TRBV6-5 and TRBJ1-1; 9 bases line up with TRBD1. This CDR3 comprises 14 residues. Germline V lookup: CDR1 MNHEY, CDR2 SVGAGI. V dropped 8 bases and J dropped 5; count of bases not matched to a gene: 9. The CDR3 spells CASLWDREVTEAFF. For the CDR3, the DNA is TGTGCCAGCTTGTGGGACAGGGAAGTAACTGAAGCTTTCTTT.

This clone was detected only a few times. The rearrangement uses TRBV6-2 or TRBV6-3 and TRBJ2-7, with D tentatively TRBD1 (5 bases). This CDR3 contains 14 residues. Germline V CDR1 and CDR2: MNHEY, SVGEGT. Trimming removed 7 bases from V and 4 bases from J, with 17 bases in between. The CDR3, as DNA: TGTGCCAGCAACCCGGACACCAGATCTTACGAGCAGTACTTC. Encoded protein: CASNPDTRSYEQYF.

The chain is built from TRBV18 and TRBJ1-2, with 8 bases identical to TRBD1. The CDR3 is 15 residues long. J gave up 3 bases and V 2 bases, and 5 bases lay outside the gene matches. Per germline, CDR1 KGHSH and CDR2 LQKENI. Here the CDR3 reads CASSPSQGADYGYTF. CDR3 in DNA: TGTGCCAGCTCACCAAGTCAGGGGGCGGACTATGGCTACACCTTC.

The chain couples TRBV28 to TRBJ2-3; 7 bases are shared with TRBD1. The junction had 12 bases not matched to a gene; V was cut back by 6 bases and J by 0 bases. Germline CDR1 reads MDHEN; CDR2 reads SYDVKM. The CDR3 loop spans 17 amino acids. The CDR3 spells CASSPTHRGGSTDTQYF. In DNA form, the CDR3 reads TGTGCCAGCAGCCCTACCCACAGGGGCGGAAGCACAGATACGCAGTATTTT.

The chain links TRBV28 to TRBJ2-7; 8 nucleotides line up with TRBD1. CDR1 is MDHEN and CDR2 is SYDVKM in the germline V gene. V trimming: 7 bases; J trimming: 2 bases; junction bases outside the gene matches: 10. The CDR3 length is 15 residues. CDR3 sequence (DNA): TGTGCCAGCAAAATAGGGACAGGCGATACCTACGAGCAGTACTTC. Its protein product is CASKIGTGDTYEQYF.

The chain uses TRBV6-1 and TRBJ1-4; D is possibly TRBD1 (5 bases). The germline V gene has CDR1 MNHNS and CDR2 SASEGT. The CDR3 spans 17 residues. Between the trimmed V and J ends, which lost 4 bases and 5 bases, there was a span of 20 bases. The CDR3 reads CASSANLRRKGNEKLFF. The CDR3 region has the DNA TGTGCCAGCAGTGCAAACCTTCGGAGAAAGGGGAATGAAAAACTGTTTTTT.

DNA for the CDR3: TGCGCCAGCAGCTCGAATAATGGGGGGGGATATGGCTACACCTTC. This translates into CASSSNNGGGYGYTF. The J gene is TRBJ1-2, the V gene TRBV4-1, with D maybe TRBD1 (5 bases). The CDR3 loop spans 15 amino acids. CDR1 and CDR2 (germline): MGHRA, YSYEKL. V lost 5 bases, J lost 5 bases, and 18 bases lay in between.

The V call is TRBV6-5, the J call TRBJ1-1, with D tentatively TRBD1 (6 bases). The length of the CDR3 is 12 residues. CDR1 and CDR2 from the germline V gene are MNHEY and SVGAGI. V was clipped by 6 bases and J by 4 bases, with 9 bases between them. This CDR3 reads CASSTRGTEAFF. The CDR3 bases are TGTGCCAGCAGCACCAGGGGCACTGAAGCTTTCTTT.

The chain is built from TRBV4-3 and TRBJ1-5; D ambiguous. The CDR3 contains 16 residues. Trimming stripped 0 bases from V and 4 bases from J, with 13 bases between. CDR1 LGHNA and CDR2 YSLEER come from the germline V gene. CDR3 in DNA: TGCGCCAGCAGCCAAGACTTCGGGGTCGCGAATCAGCCCCAGCATTTT. Residues: CASSQDFGVANQPQHF.

This clone came up a few times. This chain joins TRBV2 and TRBJ1-1; no reliable D call. CDR1 SNHLY and CDR2 FYNNEI come from the germline V gene. The CDR3 is made up of 15 amino acids. Trimming took 6 bases from V and 1 from J, leaving 15 bases between them. In DNA, the CDR3 is TGTGCCAGCAGCCCCACGACAATCGCGAACACTGAAGCTTTCTTT. Residues: CASSPTTIANTEAFF.

This chain links TRBV5-5 with TRBJ2-5; no reliable D call. CDR3 length: 15 amino acids. V lost 0 bases to trimming and J lost 1 base, with 10 bases between them. Per the germline V gene, CDR1 is SGHKS and CDR2 is YYEKEE (reference sequence). The CDR3 loop is CASSLAGSPQETQYF. The CDR3 DNA follows: TGTGCCAGCAGCTTGGCAGGCAGCCCCCAAGAGACCCAGTACTTC.

This chain connects TRBV7-2 to TRBJ1-1; D gene uncertain. V gave up 2 bases and J gave up 1 base, with 8 bases separating them. CDR3 size: 14 residues. Germline V CDR1 and CDR2: SGHTA, FQGNSA. The CDR3 bases are TGTGCCAGCAGCTTACAATTTTCGAACACTGAAGCTTTCTTT. Translation gives CASSLQFSNTEAFF.

The chain has TRBV6-2 or TRBV6-3 and TRBJ1-5; 7 bases align to TRBD1. Germline values: CDR1 MNHEY, CDR2 SVGEGT. There are 14 residues in the CDR3. The V gene end was trimmed by 5 bases and the J gene end by 3 bases; junction bases not matched to a gene: 4. CDR3 residues: CASSQGQINQPQHF. The CDR3 bases are TGTGCCAGCAGTCAGGGACAGATCAATCAGCCCCAGCATTTT.

The rearrangement links TRBV7-2 to TRBJ2-5, with TRBD2 identical over 7 bases. This CDR3 is built from 14 residues. Germline trimming cut 4 bases from V and 5 bases from J; bases unmatched to any gene: 7. CDR1 and CDR2 (germline): SGHTA, FQGNSA. As DNA, the CDR3 is TGTGCCAGCAGCTCCTTGGGAGGGGATGAGACCCAGTACTTC. It codes for CASSSLGGDETQYF.

The chain is built from TRBV4-3 and TRBJ2-5, with 9 nucleotides matching TRBD1. The ends lost 3 bases at V and 1 base at J; junction bases unmatched: 9. Germline CDR1 reads LGHNA; CDR2 reads YSLEER. The CDR3 loop spans 17 amino acids. CDR3 in amino acids: CASSQITGTGSQETQYF. CDR3 nucleotides: TGCGCCAGCAGCCAGATCACCGGGACAGGGTCCCAAGAGACCCAGTACTTC.

The chain carries TRBV30 and TRBJ2-7, with no clear D. The germline CDR1 and CDR2 sequences are GTSNPN and SVGIG (reference sequence). V was clipped by 3 bases and J by 0 bases, with 6 bases between them. This CDR3 is 12 amino acids long. CDR3 coding DNA: TGTGCCTGGAGAAGCGACTCCTACGAGCAGTACTTC. Protein: CAWRSDSYEQYF.

The chain employs TRBV4-3 and TRBJ2-1, with 10 bases fitting TRBD2. Germline CDR1 and CDR2: LGHNA and YSLEER. The CDR3 spans 15 residues. With 1 base clipped from V and 7 bases from J, the junction kept 4 bases outside the gene matches. The CDR3 loop is CASSQASGSWNEQFF. The CDR3 DNA reads TGCGCCAGCAGCCAAGCTAGCGGGAGTTGGAATGAGCAGTTCTTC.